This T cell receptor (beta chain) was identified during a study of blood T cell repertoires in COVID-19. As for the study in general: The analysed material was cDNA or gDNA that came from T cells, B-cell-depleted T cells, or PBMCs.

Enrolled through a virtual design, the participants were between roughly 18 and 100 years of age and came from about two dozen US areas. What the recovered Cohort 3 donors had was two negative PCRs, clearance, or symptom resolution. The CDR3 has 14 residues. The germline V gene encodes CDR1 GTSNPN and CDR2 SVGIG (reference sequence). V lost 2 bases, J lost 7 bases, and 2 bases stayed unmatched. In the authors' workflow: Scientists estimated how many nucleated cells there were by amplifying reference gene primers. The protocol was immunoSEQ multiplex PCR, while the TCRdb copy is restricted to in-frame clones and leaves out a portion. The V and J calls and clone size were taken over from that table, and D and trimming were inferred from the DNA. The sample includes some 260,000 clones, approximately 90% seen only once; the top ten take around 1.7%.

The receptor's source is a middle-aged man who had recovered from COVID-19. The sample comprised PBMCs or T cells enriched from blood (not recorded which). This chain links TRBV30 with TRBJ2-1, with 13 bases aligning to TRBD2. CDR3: CAWSPGLAGNEQFF. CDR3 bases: TGTGCCTGGAGTCCGGGACTAGCGGGGAATGAGCAGTTCTTC.